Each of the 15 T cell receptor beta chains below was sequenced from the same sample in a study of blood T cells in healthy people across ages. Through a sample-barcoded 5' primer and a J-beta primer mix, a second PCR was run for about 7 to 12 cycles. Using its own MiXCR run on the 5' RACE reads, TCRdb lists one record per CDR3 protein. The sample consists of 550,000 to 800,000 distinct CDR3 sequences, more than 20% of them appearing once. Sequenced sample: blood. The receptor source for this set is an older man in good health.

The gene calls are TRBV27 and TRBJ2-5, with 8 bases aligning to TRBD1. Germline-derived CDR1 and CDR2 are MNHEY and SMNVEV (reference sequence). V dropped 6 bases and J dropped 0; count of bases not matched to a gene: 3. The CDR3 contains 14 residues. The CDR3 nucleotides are TGTGCCAGCAGCCGACAGGGGAACCAAGAGACCCAGTACTTC. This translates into CASSRQGNQETQYF.

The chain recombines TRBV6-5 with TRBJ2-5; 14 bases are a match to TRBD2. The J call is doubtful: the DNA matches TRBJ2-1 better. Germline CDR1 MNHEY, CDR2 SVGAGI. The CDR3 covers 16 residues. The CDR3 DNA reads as TGTGCCAGCAGTTCCCGACTAGCGGGAGGGCGGAATGAGCAGTTCTTC. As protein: CASSSRLAGGRNEQFF.

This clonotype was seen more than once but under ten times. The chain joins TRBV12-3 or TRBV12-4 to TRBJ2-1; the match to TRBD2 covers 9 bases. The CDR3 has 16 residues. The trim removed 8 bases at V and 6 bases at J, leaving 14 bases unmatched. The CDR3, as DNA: TGTGCCAGCGGAAAAAGTAGGGCTAGCGGGGTCAATGAGCAGTTCTTC. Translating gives CASGKSRASGVNEQFF.

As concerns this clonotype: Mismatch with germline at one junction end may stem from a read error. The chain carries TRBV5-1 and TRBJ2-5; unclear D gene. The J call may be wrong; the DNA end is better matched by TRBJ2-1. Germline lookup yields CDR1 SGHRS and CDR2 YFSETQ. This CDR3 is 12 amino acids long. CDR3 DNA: TGCGCCAGCAACTTGGACGGATCAACTCAGTTCTTC. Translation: CASNLDGSTQFF.

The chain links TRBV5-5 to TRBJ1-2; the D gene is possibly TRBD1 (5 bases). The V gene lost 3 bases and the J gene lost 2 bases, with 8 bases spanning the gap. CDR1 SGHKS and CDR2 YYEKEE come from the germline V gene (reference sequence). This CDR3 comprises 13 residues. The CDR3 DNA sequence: TGTGCCAGCAGCTCCAGGGTAAACTATGGCTACACCTTC. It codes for CASSSRVNYGYTF.

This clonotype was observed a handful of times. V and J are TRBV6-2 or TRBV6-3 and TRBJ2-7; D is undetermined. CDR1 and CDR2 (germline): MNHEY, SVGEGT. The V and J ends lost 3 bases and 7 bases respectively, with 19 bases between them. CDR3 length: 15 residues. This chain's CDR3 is CASSYNDGPLEEQYF. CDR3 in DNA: TGTGCCAGCAGTTATAATGACGGACCCCTGGAGGAGCAGTACTTC.

CDR3 sequence: CATWTGDSGNTIYF. The CDR3 nucleotides read TGTGCCACCTGGACAGGGGACTCTGGAAACACCATATATTTT. The V call is TRBV19, the J call TRBJ1-3; TRBD1 matches at 9 bases. Germline trimming cut 10 bases from V and 0 bases from J; bases unmatched to any gene: 4. This CDR3 contains 14 residues. Per the germline V gene, CDR1 is LNHDA and CDR2 is SQIVND (reference sequence).

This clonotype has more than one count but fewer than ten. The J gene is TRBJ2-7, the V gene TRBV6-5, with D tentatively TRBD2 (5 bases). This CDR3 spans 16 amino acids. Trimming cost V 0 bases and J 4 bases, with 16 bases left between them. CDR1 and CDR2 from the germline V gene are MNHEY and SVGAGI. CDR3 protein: CASSYSRAAARYEQYF. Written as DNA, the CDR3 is TGTGCCAGCAGTTACTCGCGGGCAGCCGCTAGATACGAGCAGTACTTC.

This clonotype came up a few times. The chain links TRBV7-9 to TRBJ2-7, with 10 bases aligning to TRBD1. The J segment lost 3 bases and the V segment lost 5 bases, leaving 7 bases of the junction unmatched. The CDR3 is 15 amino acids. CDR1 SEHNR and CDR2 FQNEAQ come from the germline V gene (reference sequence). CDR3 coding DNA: TGTGCCAGCAGCCGACGGACAGGGGGGTTCTACGAGCAGTACTTC. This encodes CASSRRTGGFYEQYF.

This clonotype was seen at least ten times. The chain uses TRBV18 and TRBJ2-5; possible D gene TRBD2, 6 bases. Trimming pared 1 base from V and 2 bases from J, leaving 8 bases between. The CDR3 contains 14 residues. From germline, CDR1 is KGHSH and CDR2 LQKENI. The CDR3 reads CASSPQGLQETQYF. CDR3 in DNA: TGTGCCAGCTCACCACAGGGACTGCAAGAGACCCAGTACTTC.

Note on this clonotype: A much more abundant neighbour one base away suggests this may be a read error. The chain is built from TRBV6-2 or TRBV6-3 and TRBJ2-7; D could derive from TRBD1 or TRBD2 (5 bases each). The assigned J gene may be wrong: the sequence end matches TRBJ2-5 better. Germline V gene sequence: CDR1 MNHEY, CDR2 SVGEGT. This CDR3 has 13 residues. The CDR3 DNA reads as TGTGCCGGCAGTGGGACCTCCGGGGAGACCCAGTACTTC. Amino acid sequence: CAGSGTSGETQYF.

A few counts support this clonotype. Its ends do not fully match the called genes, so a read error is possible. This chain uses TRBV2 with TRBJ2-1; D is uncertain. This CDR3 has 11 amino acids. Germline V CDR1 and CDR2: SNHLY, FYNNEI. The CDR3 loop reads CASSVLYEQSF. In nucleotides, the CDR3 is TGTGCCAGCAGTGTACTGTATGAGCAGTCCTTC.

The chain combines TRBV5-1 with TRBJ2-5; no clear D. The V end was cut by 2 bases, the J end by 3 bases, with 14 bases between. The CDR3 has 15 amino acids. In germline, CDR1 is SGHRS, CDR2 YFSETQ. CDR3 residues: CASSLVSGRKETQYF. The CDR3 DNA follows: TGCGCCAGCAGCTTAGTCTCAGGACGGAAAGAGACCCAGTACTTC.

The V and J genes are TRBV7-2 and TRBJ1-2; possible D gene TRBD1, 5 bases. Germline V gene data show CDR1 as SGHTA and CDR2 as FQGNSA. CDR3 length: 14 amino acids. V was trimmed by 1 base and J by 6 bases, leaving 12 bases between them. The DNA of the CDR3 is TGTGCCAGCAGCTTAGTAGCAGGGAAGGATGGCTACACCTTC. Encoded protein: CASSLVAGKDGYTF.

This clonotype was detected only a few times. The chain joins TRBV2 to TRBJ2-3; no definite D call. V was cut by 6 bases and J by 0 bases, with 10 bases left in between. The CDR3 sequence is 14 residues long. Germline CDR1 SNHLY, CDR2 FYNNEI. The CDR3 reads CASSGPASTDTQYF. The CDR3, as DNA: TGTGCCAGCAGCGGCCCGGCGAGCACAGATACGCAGTATTTT.